The sequence of this TCR beta chain was determined in a study of T cell repertoires in cytomegalovirus infection. This clonotype was observed at least ten times. A single record per CDR3 protein comes from TCRdb applying MiXCR to the reads. This table has approximately 500,000 distinct CDR3 sequences, around 10% appearing once. Trimming stripped 5 bases from V and 7 bases from J, with 15 bases between. Looked up from germline, CDR1 is SGHAT and CDR2 is FQNNGV. CDR3 length: 14 amino acids. The receptor comes from a human donor in good health (CMV status not recorded). Some clones in this sample may be carry-over from other donors' samples. The rearrangement joins TRBV11-2 to TRBJ1-5; TRBD1 is a possible D gene (6 bases). Sequenced sample: PBMCs. CDR3 DNA sequence: TGTGCCAGCAGCCCACAGGGTGAAATCCAGCCCCAGCATTTT. It yields the protein CASSPQGEIQPQHF.